Shown below are 10 T cell receptor beta chains from a single sample sequenced in a study of cytomegalovirus exposure and HLA in healthy donors. The PCR contained 60 Vbeta and 13 Jbeta primers. Sequencing used immunoSEQ multiplex PCR; TCRdb keeps in-frame clones, though not all of them. Among 140,000 or so clones listed, approximately 82% were seen once. Sequencing was done on a sample of PBMCs. The receptors were gathered from a woman aged 60-70 years in good health and CMV-seropositive.

This sequence joins TRBV28 and TRBJ1-5; D not certain. The CDR3 extends over 14 amino acids. In germline, CDR1 is MDHEN, CDR2 SYDVKM. Deletions cut 5 bases from V and 1 base from J, with 9 bases between. The DNA for the CDR3 is TGTGCCAGCAGTCCCCTACCAAGCAATCAGCCCCAGCATTTT. This sequence encodes CASSPLPSNQPQHF.

This clone came up a few times. The chain joins TRBV28 to TRBJ1-4; 11 bases fit TRBD1. Germline V gives CDR1 MDHEN, CDR2 SYDVKM. Unmatched junction bases numbered 19, after V lost 3 bases and J lost 4 bases. This CDR3 region has 21 residues. The CDR3 DNA reads TGTGCCAGCAGTTTCCCCACACTCCCGGGACAGGGGGTGTCGGGTAATGAAAAACTGTTTTTT. It is translated as CASSFPTLPGQGVSGNEKLFF.

This rearrangement joins TRBV6-1 to TRBJ1-4; 7 bases agree with TRBD1. This CDR3 region has 15 residues. Germline V gene data show CDR1 as MNHNS and CDR2 as SASEGT. J was trimmed by 0 bases and V by 4 bases; bases with no gene match: 2. The DNA of the CDR3 is TGTGCCAGCAGTGGGGACAGATCAACTAATGAAAAACTGTTTTTT. This sequence encodes CASSGDRSTNEKLFF.

This clone has more than one count but fewer than ten. The V and J genes are TRBV19 and TRBJ2-2, with TRBD1 identical over 9 bases. CDR3 length: 14 residues. Trimming at V came to 4 bases and at J to 4 bases, leaving 1 base not matched to a gene. Per germline, CDR1 LNHDA and CDR2 SQIVND (reference sequence). The CDR3 loop is CASSTTGGTGELFF. DNA of the CDR3: TGTGCCAGTAGTACGACAGGGGGCACCGGGGAGCTGTTTTTT.

The rearrangement links TRBV19 to TRBJ2-2; D call uncertain. The V end was cut by 5 bases, the J end by 4 bases, with 14 bases between. CDR3 length: 15 amino acids. CDR1 and CDR2 from the germline V gene are LNHDA and SQIVND (reference sequence). CDR3 loop: CASSVAFSATGELFF. Here the CDR3 DNA reads TGTGCCAGTAGTGTTGCCTTCAGTGCCACCGGGGAGCTGTTTTTT. The entire variable domain, with the rest obtained from reference TRBV19 and TRBJ2-2, is as follows: DGGITQSPKYLFRKEGQNVTLSCEQNLNHDAMYWYRQDPGQGLRLIYYSQIVNDFQKGDIAEGYSVSREKKESFPLTVTSAQKNPTAFYLCASSVAFSATGELFFGEGSRLTVL.

CDR3 loop: CASSQKDRGPSGELFF. As DNA, the CDR3 is TGTGCCAGCTCACAAAAGGACAGGGGGCCGTCCGGGGAGCTGTTTTTT. The genes are TRBV18 and TRBJ2-2; 11 bases fit TRBD1. Germline V lookup: CDR1 KGHSH, CDR2 LQKENI. Trimming at V came to 4 bases and at J to 6 bases, leaving 7 bases not matched to a gene. There are 16 residues in the CDR3.

Notes on this clone: A junction end diverges from the germline sequence, so it may reflect a read error. This chain connects TRBV6-1 to TRBJ1-5, with TRBD1 matching over 8 bases. The CDR3 loop spans 17 amino acids. CDR1 and CDR2 from the germline V gene are MNHNS and SASEGT. The chain's CDR3 is CASREGQGASGGQPQHF. The DNA of the CDR3 is TGTGCCAGCAGGGAAGGACAGGGAGCATCGGGTGGTCAGCCCCAGCATTTT.

V gene TRBV27 combines with J gene TRBJ1-1, with D unclear. Germline V gene data show CDR1 as MNHEY and CDR2 as SMNVEV (reference sequence). The germline V and J ends were trimmed by 5 bases and 2 bases, with 12 bases remaining between them. The CDR3 runs to 14 residues. The CDR3, as DNA: TGTGCCAGCAGTCCTCTTCGAGGCAACACTGAAGCTTTCTTT. Amino acid sequence: CASSPLRGNTEAFF.

The gene calls are TRBV4-2 and TRBJ1-2; D remains unclear. Trimming removed 2 bases from V and 4 bases from J, with 11 bases in between. CDR1 is LGHNA, CDR2 YNFKEQ, per germline. The CDR3 is made up of 14 amino acids. Here the CDR3 reads CASSQPGSLYGYTF. For the CDR3, the DNA is TGTGCCAGCAGCCAACCGGGATCACTCTATGGCTACACCTTC.

This clone was found a few times. The chain uses TRBV18 and TRBJ2-3; tentative D call: TRBD1 (6 bases). Trimming pared 6 bases from V and 5 bases from J, leaving 15 bases between. From germline, CDR1 is KGHSH and CDR2 LQKENI. The CDR3 contains 14 residues. CDR3: CASSPRQVQDTQYF. The CDR3 DNA follows: TGTGCCAGCTCGCCAAGACAGGTCCAAGATACGCAGTATTTT.